What follows are 26 T cell receptor beta chains derived from one specimen sequenced in a study of blood T cell repertoires in COVID-19 (dated by TCRdb to the early 2020s). Receptor amplification or capture employed the immunoSEQ multiplex PCR assay. The table comes from immuneACCESS by way of TCRdb, which keeps in-frame sequences with V and J called. Part of the clones is missing from these tables; in studies checked, under half for an unresolved V gene and the rest for unknown reasons. The sample has 200,000 to 250,000 clones on record, around 86% of them singletons. The biggest ten clones account for 5.2% of the sample. Specimen: peripheral blood. The source of these receptors is a woman in her 70s with COVID-19, enrolled during active disease.

The V and J genes are TRBV28 and TRBJ2-7; 8 bases line up with TRBD2. The germline gives CDR1 MDHEN, CDR2 SYDVKM. With V trimmed by 5 bases and J by 2 bases, 5 bases remained unmatched. The CDR3 length is 14 residues. The CDR3 protein is CASSGSGSTYEQYF. CDR3 coding DNA: TGTGCCAGCAGTGGAAGCGGGAGTACCTACGAGCAGTACTTC. Full variable domain (missing parts from reference TRBV28 and TRBJ2-7): DVKVTQSSRYLVKRTGEKVFLECVQDMDHENMFWYRQDPGLGLRLIYFSYDVKMKEKGDIPEGYSVSREKKERFSLILESASTNQTSMYLCASSGSGSTYEQYFGPGTRLTVT.

This clone has a single count. This sequence joins TRBV10-3 and TRBJ1-5; weak D call: TRBD1 (5 bases). This CDR3 has 15 amino acids. V was shortened by 6 bases and J by 5 bases, with 17 bases between the two germline ends. Germline CDR1 is ENHRY and CDR2 is SYGVKD. For the CDR3, the DNA is TGTGCCATCAGCGGCCCCGGGGGGGGTGATCAGCCCCAGCATTTT. Translated, it gives CAISGPGGGDQPQHF.

This clone was counted only a few times. The chain links TRBV7-2 to TRBJ2-4; perhaps TRBD2 as D (5 bases). The germline V gene has CDR1 SGHTA and CDR2 FQGNSA. V dropped 6 bases and J dropped 1 base, with 13 bases sitting between them. The CDR3 loop spans 15 amino acids. For the CDR3, the DNA is TGTGCCAGCAGGACTTCCCCGGGGGCCAAAAACATTCAGTACTTC. This sequence encodes CASRTSPGAKNIQYF.

This sequence joins TRBV5-1 and TRBJ1-5, with 7 bases aligning to TRBD1. The ends lost 5 bases at V and 0 bases at J; junction bases unmatched: 5. Germline-derived CDR1 and CDR2 are SGHRS and YFSETQ. CDR3 size: 15 residues. The CDR3 DNA reads TGCGCCAGCAGGGCTACAGGGGATAGCAATCAGCCCCAGCATTTT. Translation: CASRATGDSNQPQHF.

The chain couples TRBV7-2 to TRBJ1-1; D remains ambiguous. Trimming removed 2 bases at V and 2 bases at J, with 9 bases between. The CDR3 loop spans 14 amino acids. In germline, CDR1 is SGHTA, CDR2 FQGNSA. CDR3 protein: CASSLSPGNTEAFF. The CDR3 DNA follows: TGTGCCAGCAGCTTAAGCCCGGGAAACACTGAAGCTTTCTTT.

The chain is built from TRBV5-1 and TRBJ2-5, with 8 nucleotides matching TRBD2. Losses at the gene ends were 6 bases for V and 3 bases for J; bases not matched to a gene: 4. The CDR3 runs to 13 residues. Germline lookup yields CDR1 SGHRS and CDR2 YFSETQ. For the CDR3, the DNA is TGCGCCAGCAACGGGGGGGGCAAAGAGACCCAGTACTTC. It codes for CASNGGGKETQYF. The entire variable domain, with the rest obtained from reference TRBV5-1 and TRBJ2-5, is as follows: KAGVTQTPRYLIKTRGQQVTLSCSPISGHRSVSWYQQTPGQGLQFLFEYFSETQRNKGNFPGRFSGRQFSNSRSEMNVSTLELGDSALYLCASNGGGKETQYFGPGTRLLVL.

This clone was seen only a few times. The chain has TRBV7-9 and TRBJ2-6; D might be TRBD2 (6 bases). Germline assignment: CDR1 SEHNR and CDR2 FQNEAQ (reference sequence). This CDR3 spans 15 amino acids. V was shortened by 2 bases and J by 3 bases, with 8 bases between the two germline ends. The CDR3 sequence: CASSLKGLGANVLTF. The CDR3 bases are TGTGCCAGCAGCTTAAAGGGACTTGGGGCCAACGTCCTGACTTTC.

The DNA of the CDR3 is TGCGCCAGCAGCTCAAAACGGGACAGGGTTTTTGAAGCTTTCTTT. This sequence encodes CASSSKRDRVFEAFF. The J gene is TRBJ1-1, the V gene TRBV5-1; 9 bases align to TRBD1. The CDR3 consists of 15 residues. The germline V gene has CDR1 SGHRS and CDR2 YFSETQ. The trim removed 3 bases at V and 7 bases at J, leaving 10 bases unmatched.

V usage is TRBV5-4 and J usage is TRBJ1-6, with 8 nucleotides matching TRBD1. The junction had 3 bases not matched to a gene; V was cut back by 0 bases and J by 7 bases. CDR1 is SGHNT and CDR2 is YYREEE in the germline V gene (reference sequence). This CDR3 is built from 15 residues. The CDR3: CASSLGQGANSPLHF. CDR3 coding DNA: TGTGCCAGCAGCTTGGGGCAGGGGGCAAATTCACCCCTCCACTTT. Using reference TRBV5-4 and TRBJ1-6 for the parts outside the CDR3, the full variable domain is ETGVTQSPTHLIKTRGQQVTLRCSSQSGHNTVSWYQQALGQGPQFIFQYYREEENGRGNFPPRFSGLQFPNYSSELNVNALELDDSALYLCASSLGQGANSPLHFGNGTRLTVT.

V and J are TRBV5-1 and TRBJ2-5; TRBD1 might be the D (6 bases). Per germline, CDR1 SGHRS and CDR2 YFSETQ. The CDR3 contains 15 residues. Trimming took 2 bases from V and 5 from J, leaving 16 bases between them. CDR3: CASSLNRVVTETQYF. The CDR3 nucleotides are TGCGCCAGCAGCTTAAACAGGGTGGTAACGGAGACCCAGTACTTC.

The chain has TRBV2 and TRBJ1-3, with TRBD1 as a possible D gene (6 bases). The ends were cut back, 6 bases at V and 0 bases at J, with 18 bases in the middle. CDR3 length: 17 residues. CDR1 is SNHLY and CDR2 is FYNNEI in the germline V gene. CDR3 bases: TGTGCCAGCAGATTTGGGGGTGGACAGCGCTCTGGAAACACCATATATTTT. Amino acid sequence: CASRFGGGQRSGNTIYF.

The chain couples TRBV11-3 to TRBJ2-5; D not resolved. Germline V gene sequence: CDR1 SGHNT, CDR2 YENEEA. The CDR3 covers 12 residues. The germline V and J ends were trimmed by 1 base and 2 bases, with 2 bases remaining between them. CDR3 DNA sequence: TGTGCCAGCAGCTTAGCACAAGAGACCCAGTACTTC. This gives the protein CASSLAQETQYF. Full variable domain (remainder filled in from reference TRBV11-3 and TRBJ2-5): EAGVVQSPRYKIIEKKQPVAFWCNPISGHNTLYWYLQNLGQGPELLIRYENEEAVDDSQLPKDRFSAERLKGVDSTLKIQPAELGDSAVYLCASSLAQETQYFGPGTRLLVL.

The chain joins TRBV5-6 to TRBJ1-5; a possible D gene is TRBD1 (6 bases). CDR3 length equals 15 residues. Trimming stripped 4 bases from V and 3 bases from J, with 14 bases between. In germline, CDR1 is SGHDT, CDR2 YYEEEE. For the CDR3, the DNA is TGTGCCAGCAGCCAAGACAGGTTCCTCAATCAGCCCCAGCATTTT. The encoded protein is CASSQDRFLNQPQHF.

The genes are TRBV18 and TRBJ1-1, with D uncertain. Per the germline V gene, CDR1 is KGHSH and CDR2 is LQKENI. V lost 3 bases to trimming and J lost 4 bases, with 15 bases between them. The CDR3 runs 15 residues. DNA of the CDR3: TGTGCCAGCTCACCCGGCAGGCAGTTGGGCACTGAAGCTTTCTTT. Translated, it gives CASSPGRQLGTEAFF.

The rearrangement links TRBV28 to TRBJ1-1; D is uncertain. V was trimmed by 2 bases and J by 1 base, leaving 8 bases between them. CDR1 and CDR2 (germline): MDHEN, SYDVKM. The CDR3 contains 14 residues. Here the CDR3 DNA reads TGTGCCAGCAGTTTAGTCATTTCGAACACTGAAGCTTTCTTT. Translation gives CASSLVISNTEAFF.

The chain links TRBV27 to TRBJ1-6; D is ambiguous. The ends were cut back, 2 bases at V and 8 bases at J, with 7 bases in the middle. The V gene's germline CDR1 is MNHEY and CDR2 SMNVEV (reference sequence). The CDR3 is 13 amino acids. CDR3: CASSLIRDSPLHF. As DNA, the CDR3 is TGTGCCAGCAGTTTAATCCGCGATTCACCCCTCCACTTT.

This clone was detected once. The CDR3 here is CASTRFRTGKSYGYTF. As DNA, the CDR3 is TGTGCCAGCACCCGATTTCGGACAGGGAAATCTTATGGCTACACCTTC. The rearrangement uses TRBV28 and TRBJ1-2; TRBD1 aligns across 8 bases. The junction had 15 bases not matched to a gene; V was cut back by 7 bases and J by 5 bases. This CDR3 comprises 16 residues. Germline CDR1 is MDHEN and CDR2 is SYDVKM.

This clone has a count of ten or more. Written as DNA, the CDR3 is TGTGCCAGCACGATGGGGAGAGGCACCTACAATGAGCAGTTCTTC. This gives the protein CASTMGRGTYNEQFF. V and J are TRBV6-5 and TRBJ2-1; D possibly corresponds to TRBD2 (5 bases). Germline lookup yields CDR1 MNHEY and CDR2 SVGAGI. V was shortened by 7 bases and J by 2 bases, with 15 bases between the two germline ends. CDR3 size: 15 residues.

The chain links TRBV2 to TRBJ2-1; TRBD1 might be the D (6 bases). CDR3 length: 14 amino acids. Trimming took off 2 bases at V and 6 bases at J, with 11 bases between the two ends. Germline CDR1 and CDR2: SNHLY and FYNNEI. The CDR3, as DNA: TGTGCCAGCAGTGAAAACAGGGCGGGCAATGAGCAGTTCTTC. Translating gives CASSENRAGNEQFF.

The chain combines TRBV25-1 with TRBJ1-1; no reliable D call. V dropped 3 bases and J dropped 4 bases, with 9 bases sitting between them. CDR3 length: 13 residues. Germline CDR1 and CDR2: MGHDK and SYGVNS. CDR3: CASSDARGTEAFF. The CDR3 DNA reads TGTGCCAGCAGTGATGCTCGGGGCACTGAAGCTTTCTTT.

This clone has only one observation. V is TRBV9 and J is TRBJ1-3; TRBD1 is a possible D gene (6 bases). CDR1 is SGDLS, CDR2 YYNGEE, per germline. This CDR3 contains 17 residues. Trimming shortened V by 0 bases and J by 0 bases, and 13 bases separated the two germline ends. The chain's CDR3 is CASSVEPGVDSGNTIYF. The CDR3 DNA reads as TGTGCCAGCAGCGTAGAACCAGGGGTTGACTCTGGAAACACCATATATTTT. The whole variable domain, remainder taken from reference TRBV9 and TRBJ1-3, is DSGVTQTPKHLITATGQRVTLRCSPRSGDLSVYWYQQSLDQGLQFLIQYYNGEERAKGNILERFSAQQFPDLHSELNLSSLELGDSALYFCASSVEPGVDSGNTIYFGEGSWLTVV.

The V gene is TRBV27, the J gene TRBJ1-2, with 9 bases that match TRBD1. Per the germline V gene, CDR1 is MNHEY and CDR2 is SMNVEV (reference sequence). The V gene end was trimmed by 8 bases and the J gene end by 4 bases; junction bases not matched to a gene: 8. There are 14 residues in the CDR3. This CDR3 is CASRPSDRGYGYTF. The CDR3 region has the DNA TGTGCCAGCCGACCCTCGGACAGGGGCTATGGCTACACCTTC.

This chain connects TRBV6-2 or TRBV6-3 to TRBJ1-5; 7 bases are a match to TRBD1. Germline V gene lookup returns CDR1 MNHEY and CDR2 SVGEGT. This CDR3 is 16 amino acids long. Unmatched junction bases numbered 6, after V lost 2 bases and J lost 2 bases. Here the CDR3 reads CASSYVGGAGNQPQHF. The CDR3 DNA follows: TGTGCCAGCAGTTACGTAGGGGGCGCCGGCAATCAGCCCCAGCATTTT.

The V call is TRBV7-8, the J call TRBJ2-5; the D call may be TRBD1 or TRBD2 (6 bases each). CDR1 and CDR2 from the germline V gene are SGHVS and FQNEAQ. V was pared by 5 bases and J by 2 bases, with 12 bases between. This CDR3 comprises 14 residues. The CDR3 loop reads CASSQGTFQETQYF. DNA of the CDR3: TGTGCCAGCAGCCAGGGGACTTTTCAAGAGACCCAGTACTTC.

V gene TRBV14 combines with J gene TRBJ1-2, with D maybe TRBD1 (5 bases). Trimming pared 2 bases from V and 5 bases from J, leaving 12 bases between. Germline CDR1 reads SGHDN; CDR2 reads FVKESK. CDR3 length: 14 residues. CDR3 DNA: TGTGCCAGCAGCCAAATGCAGGGCCGATATGGCTACACCTTC. This sequence encodes CASSQMQGRYGYTF.

On this clone itself: Other DNA sequences in this specimen translate into the identical CDR3. This rearrangement joins TRBV28 to TRBJ1-1; D gene ambiguous. CDR3 size: 14 residues. Trimming took 1 base from V and 1 from J, leaving 7 bases between them. The V gene's germline CDR1 is MDHEN and CDR2 SYDVKM. This CDR3 reads CASSLSAGNTEAFF. The CDR3 coding sequence is TGTGCCAGCAGTTTATCTGCAGGGAACACTGAAGCTTTCTTT.